The 11 T cell receptor beta chains given below trace back to one sample, sequenced in a study of T cell repertoires in cytomegalovirus infection. Their cognate antigens are unknown. MiXCR was run by TCRdb on the reads, yielding one entry per CDR3 protein. The repertoire holds over 40,000 distinct CDR3 sequences, around 18% seen once, with 53% in the top ten. The sequencing used CD8+ T cells from cultured PBMCs, collected from culture after CMV antigen stimulation. Receptors originate from a human donor in good health (CMV status not recorded). Some clones in this sample may be carry-over from other donors' samples.

This clonotype was seen ten or more times. The genes are TRBV6-2 or TRBV6-3 and TRBJ2-3, with D perhaps TRBD1 or TRBD2 (5 bases each). CDR1 is MNHEY, CDR2 SVGEGT, per germline. Between the trimmed V and J ends, which lost 2 bases and 11 bases, there was a span of 11 bases. CDR3 size: 12 residues. CDR3 protein: CASSYIMGVQYF. CDR3 DNA: TGTGCCAGCAGTTACATCATGGGGGTGCAGTATTTT.

This clonotype has a single count. The chain uses TRBV7-9 and TRBJ2-3; 8 bases match TRBD2. Germline CDR1 reads SEHNR; CDR2 reads FQNEAQ (reference sequence). V lost 6 bases to trimming and J lost 4 bases; unmatched junction nucleotides: 3. CDR3 length equals 13 residues. The CDR3, as DNA: TGTGCCAGCAGGGCGGGGGGCTCAGATACGCAGTATTTT. It is translated as CASRAGGSDTQYF.

This clonotype occurred many times. This rearrangement joins TRBV4-2 to TRBJ1-4; D gene unclear. From germline, CDR1 is LGHNA and CDR2 YNFKEQ. V dropped 4 bases and J dropped 6 bases, with 9 bases sitting between them. There are 13 residues in the CDR3. The CDR3 nucleotides read TGTGCCAGCAGCCGTAGGGTGGATGAAAAACTGTTTTTT. Its translation: CASSRRVDEKLFF.

This clonotype was seen more than once but under ten times. The chain is built from TRBV20-1 and TRBJ1-5, with 7 bases matching TRBD1. The CDR3 spans 13 residues. The ends lost 5 bases at V and 4 bases at J; junction bases unmatched: 5. CDR1 and CDR2 (germline): DFQATT, SNEGSKA (reference sequence). The CDR3 DNA reads as TGCAGTGCTGAAGACAGGGATAATCAGCCCCAGCATTTT. It codes for CSAEDRDNQPQHF.

J is TRBJ1-1 and V is TRBV19, with 11 bases that match TRBD1. Germline CDR1 LNHDA, CDR2 SQIVND (reference sequence). The CDR3 loop spans 17 amino acids. After removal of 4 bases from V and 0 bases from J, the junction contained 7 bases not matched to a gene. The CDR3 here is CASSTWDRGAMNTEAFF. The CDR3 coding sequence is TGTGCCAGTAGTACCTGGGACAGGGGGGCCATGAACACTGAAGCTTTCTTT.

The V call is TRBV30, the J call TRBJ1-6, with a tentative D call TRBD1 (5 bases). Germline V CDR1 and CDR2: GTSNPN, SVGIG (reference sequence). CDR3 length: 14 residues. V lost 4 bases and J 10 bases, leaving 17 bases between the germline ends. The CDR3 here is CAWKGTQGESPLHF. The DNA for the CDR3 is TGTGCCTGGAAGGGAACCCAAGGGGAGTCACCCCTCCACTTT.

This clonotype came up many times. The chain carries TRBV6-2 or TRBV6-3 and TRBJ1-2; D call uncertain. Germline V gene lookup returns CDR1 MNHEY and CDR2 SVGEGT. This CDR3 has 12 residues. The germline V and J ends were trimmed by 6 bases and 5 bases, with 10 bases remaining between them. CDR3 bases: TGTGCCAGCAGAGGGTTGGTTTATGGCTACACCTTC. This gives the protein CASRGLVYGYTF.

This clonotype was observed a few times. The V call is TRBV19, the J call TRBJ1-1; 7 bases fit TRBD1. Germline trimming cut 1 base from V and 5 bases from J; bases unmatched to any gene: 4. CDR3 length equals 14 residues. Germline V gives CDR1 LNHDA, CDR2 SQIVND (reference sequence). CDR3: CASSIVRGQTEAFF. The CDR3 DNA sequence: TGTGCCAGTAGTATAGTTAGGGGGCAGACTGAAGCTTTCTTT.

Many counts were recorded for this clonotype. This chain joins TRBV12-3 or TRBV12-4 and TRBJ1-5; perhaps TRBD1 as D (6 bases). V was clipped by 6 bases and J by 2 bases, with 17 bases between them. The CDR3 consists of 16 residues. The DNA for the CDR3 is TGTGCCAGCAGCGGGGGGCCCGCAGGTGGCAATCAGCCCCAGCATTTT. Protein product: CASSGGPAGGNQPQHF.

The gene calls are TRBV28 and TRBJ1-1, with D unclear. The CDR3 spans 13 residues. Trimming removed 7 bases from V and 4 bases from J, with 13 bases in between. CDR1 is MDHEN and CDR2 is SYDVKM in the germline V gene. Here the CDR3 reads CASISPGITEAFF. CDR3 in DNA: TGTGCCAGCATTAGCCCCGGGATCACTGAAGCTTTCTTT.

CDR3 region: CATSSTANTEAFF. CDR3 DNA: TGTGCCACCAGCAGCACAGCGAACACTGAAGCTTTCTTT. This sequence joins TRBV15 and TRBJ1-1; D is unresolved. With 3 bases removed from V and 1 base from J, the gap between germline ends came to 6 bases. Germline CDR1 and CDR2: LNHNV and YYDKDF (reference sequence). The CDR3 runs to 13 residues.